Listed below are T cell receptor beta chains from one sample, sequenced in a study of yellow fever vaccine responses in identical twins. MiXCR, run by TCRdb on the RT-PCR reads, gives a single entry per CDR3 protein. The data show 15,000 to 20,000 distinct CDR3 sequences, roughly two thirds seen once. Sequencing was performed on T cells from blood (PBMCs), unsorted or a sorted subset (not recorded which), taken before or after yellow fever vaccination (not recorded which). These receptors came from a woman in her late teens or twenties who received the yellow fever vaccine. The CDR3 runs from the conserved cysteine through the conserved F or W. A D gene is named only where the DNA matches it firmly. For some rows the clone size is stated as once, few or many, or as a class when expanded; others skip it.

v_gene	j_gene	d_gene	abundance	CDR3nt	CDR3aa
TRBV6-1	TRBJ1-2	TRBD1	.	TGTGCCAGCACCTTATCGACAGGGGGAAGAAATGGCTACACCTTC	CASTLSTGGRNGYTF
TRBV29-1	TRBJ1-2	.	.	TGCAGCGCAAAACCCACCCGACAGAACTATGGCTACACCTTC	CSAKPTRQNYGYTF
TRBV12-3/TRBV12-4	TRBJ1-1	TRBD1	.	TGTGCCAGCAACCTTCAGGGGGCTTTGCGTAACACTGAAGCTTTCTTT	CASNLQGALRNTEAFF
TRBV6-2/TRBV6-3	TRBJ2-1	.	few	TGTGCCAGCAGTTATACGGATGCATTAGAGCAGTTCTTC	CASSYTDALEQFF
TRBV9	TRBJ2-1	TRBD1	.	TGTGCCAGCAGCGTAGGAGGGACAGGGGAATCGCAGTTCTTC	CASSVGGTGESQFF
TRBV27	TRBJ2-5	TRBD1	.	TGTGCCAGCAGTCCATTTACAGGGGGCTTGTATGAGACCCAGTACTTC	CASSPFTGGLYETQYF
TRBV19	TRBJ1-5	.	.	TGTGCCAGTATTATCACAGCGGATAGCAATCAGCCCCAGCATTTT	CASIITADSNQPQHF
TRBV28	TRBJ2-3	TRBD2	few	TGTGCCAGCAGTTTAACTAGCGGACTCCGAGATACGCAGTATTTT	CASSLTSGLRDTQYF
TRBV29-1	TRBJ1-5	.	few	TGCAGCGTGGGGGATTCTCCTAATCAGCCCCAGCATTTT	CSVGDSPNQPQHF
TRBV5-1	TRBJ2-3	.	few	TGCGCCAGCAGCGTTAGAAGCACAGATACGCAGTATTTT	CASSVRSTDTQYF
TRBV2	TRBJ2-3	TRBD1	.	TGTGCCAGCAGTACCGGGACAGGGGGCACGAATACGCAGTATTTT	CASSTGTGGTNTQYF
TRBV7-6	TRBJ2-1	.	.	TGTGCCAGCAGCTTATTAGGGAGAAACAATGAGCAGTTCTTC	CASSLLGRNNEQFF
TRBV10-2	TRBJ2-1	TRBD1	.	TGCGCCAGCAGTTTTACAGGGGGTTCCGGGGATGAGCAGTTCTTC	CASSFTGGSGDEQFF
TRBV11-1	TRBJ2-1	TRBD2	.	TGTGCCAGCAGCTTAGCAGCGGGGGGGCGCAATGAGCAGTTCTTC	CASSLAAGGRNEQFF
TRBV5-1	TRBJ2-1	TRBD2	.	TGCGCCAGCAGCACCCTAGCGGGAGGGGTGGATGAGCAGTTCTTC	CASSTLAGGVDEQFF
TRBV7-2	TRBJ2-3	TRBD1	.	TGTGCCAGCAGCTTAGCTCAGGGGGCCTCAGATACGCAGTATTTT	CASSLAQGASDTQYF
TRBV20-1	TRBJ2-1	.	.	TGCAGTGCTACCGCGTACAATGAGCAGTTCTTC	CSATAYNEQFF
TRBV12-3/TRBV12-4	TRBJ2-3	TRBD2	.	TGTGCCAGCAGTTTTGGCGGGAGGGTAGATACGCAGTATTTT	CASSFGGRVDTQYF
TRBV29-1	TRBJ2-3	.	.	TGCAGCGCCGCCGCAACGGCTAGCGTCGGAGATACGCAGTATTTT	CSAAATASVGDTQYF
TRBV4-1	TRBJ1-1	TRBD1	.	TGCGCCAGCAGCCAAGCAGGGGGAAAGAACACTGAAGCTTTCTTT	CASSQAGGKNTEAFF
TRBV24-1	TRBJ2-1	.	.	TGTGCCACCAGTGATCCTGTCGGGGACTCCTACAATGAGCAGTTCTTC	CATSDPVGDSYNEQFF
TRBV19	TRBJ2-1	.	.	TGTGCCAGTAGTATCGGTAGCGCCCAGAAGGGCGTGAATGAGCAGTTCTTC	CASSIGSAQKGVNEQFF
TRBV11-1	TRBJ1-1	.	.	TGTGCCAGCAGCCTATCGGGGGAGCAGCGCACTGAAGCTTTCTTT	CASSLSGEQRTEAFF
TRBV2	TRBJ2-3	.	.	TGTGCCAGCAGTGAAGAGGTAGTGGGCCCCACAGATACGCAGTATTTT	CASSEEVVGPTDTQYF
TRBV27	TRBJ1-1	.	.	TGTGCCAGCAGTTTAGGCAGGAACACTGAAGCTTTCTTT	CASSLGRNTEAFF
TRBV29-1	TRBJ2-1	TRBD2	few	TGCAGCGTTGTGGAGACTAGCGGCGATTACAATGAGCAGTTCTTC	CSVVETSGDYNEQFF
TRBV29-1	TRBJ1-2	.	few	TGCAGCGTGCATAATGACAGGTTTATTGACTATGGCTACACCTTC	CSVHNDRFIDYGYTF
TRBV29-1	TRBJ1-1	TRBD1	.	TGCAGCGTCGCTCAGGGGGCAGTGAACACTGAAGCTTTCTTT	CSVAQGAVNTEAFF
TRBV29-1	TRBJ1-5	TRBD1	.	TGCAGCGTTGTAACAGGGGGTAGTGATCAGCCCCAGCATTTT	CSVVTGGSDQPQHF
TRBV18	TRBJ2-7	TRBD1	medium-sized	TGTGCCAGCTCACGACAGGGAAGTCACGAGCAGTACTTC	CASSRQGSHEQYF
TRBV2	TRBJ2-1	.	.	TGTGCCAGCAGTGAACCCCCCGGAACTAGCTCGTTTATCAGGAATGAGCAGTTCTTC	CASSEPPGTSSFIRNEQFF
TRBV5-4	TRBJ1-2	.	.	TGTGCCAGCAGCTTGGCCGGGGACTATGGCTACACCTTC	CASSLAGDYGYTF
TRBV5-5	TRBJ1-1	.	.	TGTGCCAGCAGCCAAGGGACGTATGAAGCTTTCTTT	CASSQGTYEAFF
TRBV11-3	TRBJ2-5	.	.	TGTGCCAGCAGCTTAGAACGTTCTTTGGTGGCAGTAGAGACCCAGTACTTC	CASSLERSLVAVETQYF
TRBV6-1	TRBJ2-2	.	.	TGTGCCAGCAGTAGAAACAGGGGAGCGGGAATCGGGGAGCTGTTTTTT	CASSRNRGAGIGELFF
TRBV5-6	TRBJ2-2	.	few	TGTGCCAGCAGCCCCGCCTACAGGGTGTTTGGCACCGGGGAGCTGTTTTTT	CASSPAYRVFGTGELFF
TRBV18	TRBJ2-5	TRBD1	.	TGTGCCAGCTCACAAGGGACAGGGGGCGCGGAGACCCAGTACTTC	CASSQGTGGAETQYF
TRBV6-1	TRBJ2-1	TRBD2	.	TGTGCCAGCACCGAGACTAGCGGGAGCTACAATGAGCAGTTCTTC	CASTETSGSYNEQFF
TRBV29-1	TRBJ1-1	TRBD1	.	TGCAGCGTTGGACTCACAGGGGGAACTGAAGCTTTCTTT	CSVGLTGGTEAFF
TRBV14	TRBJ1-2	.	.	TGTGCCAGCAGCCAATTATCGACCGGAGTTAACTATGGCTACACCTTC	CASSQLSTGVNYGYTF
TRBV13	TRBJ1-1	.	.	TGTGCCAGCAGCTTGACACTACTTACTGAAGCTTTCTTT	CASSLTLLTEAFF
TRBV12-3/TRBV12-4	TRBJ1-4	.	.	TGTGCCAGCAGTCGCGACCGTGCAACTAATGAAAAACTGTTTTTT	CASSRDRATNEKLFF
TRBV10-3	TRBJ1-5	.	.	TGTGCCATCAGTGAGAGATCGACAGGAGGGCAGCCCCAGCATTTT	CAISERSTGGQPQHF
TRBV29-1	TRBJ2-5	.	few	TGCAGCGCCAAACGGGGTTGGGGGACCCAGTACTTC	CSAKRGWGTQYF
TRBV2	TRBJ2-3	TRBD1	.	TGTGCCAGCAGTGGCGGACAGGGCTACACAGATACGCAGTATTTT	CASSGGQGYTDTQYF
TRBV11-3	TRBJ2-3	TRBD2	.	TGTGCCAGCAGCTTAGAGTGGCAGGCTAGCGGGCCAGATACGCAGTATTTT	CASSLEWQASGPDTQYF
TRBV15	TRBJ2-7	.	.	TGTGCCACCAGCAGAGATCGCGATCGGGAGCAGTACTTC	CATSRDRDREQYF
TRBV29-1	TRBJ1-1	.	.	TGCAGAGATATATGGGGTCTGAACACTGAAGCTTTCTTT	CRDIWGLNTEAFF
TRBV6-2/TRBV6-3	TRBJ1-1	.	.	TGTGCCAGCAGTTACTCTGAGTGGAGCACTGGAGCTTTCTTT	CASSYSEWSTGAFF
TRBV20-1	TRBJ2-5	.	few	TGCAGTGCAAAGAAAGGGCAGGGGATCCAAGAGACCCAGTACTTC	CSAKKGQGIQETQYF
TRBV11-1	TRBJ2-1	.	.	TGTGCCAGCAGCTTAGATATTCGGGGCCGCAATGAGCAGTTCTTC	CASSLDIRGRNEQFF
TRBV5-5	TRBJ2-7	.	few	TGTGCCAGCAGCTACCCAGGGGTCTACGAGCAGTACTTC	CASSYPGVYEQYF
TRBV18	TRBJ2-1	TRBD2	.	TGTGCCAGCTCACCACCCCCTAGCGGGGGTAATGAGCAGTTCTTC	CASSPPPSGGNEQFF
TRBV28	TRBJ1-1	.	few	TGTGCCAGCAGTTTACAACTGGGGTTGAACACTGAAGCTTTCTTT	CASSLQLGLNTEAFF
TRBV15	TRBJ2-7	TRBD1	.	TGTGCCACCAGCAGAGATGGTCTTGGACAGGGGCGCTACGAGCAGTACTTC	CATSRDGLGQGRYEQYF